This TCR beta chain was captured in a study of cytomegalovirus exposure and HLA in healthy donors (dated by TCRdb to 2017 to 2019). With respect to the entire study: An earlier analysis of 587 of the donors reported under 300 Gb of sequence data and around 110 million unique TCR beta sequences obtained from roughly 180 million T cells. An early release covering roughly 600 HLA-typed donors comprised approximately 290 gigabases of sequencing data and approximately 80 million unique TCR sequences. Of the roughly 420 genotyped donors, roughly 76% were placed in the genetic ancestry cluster associated with self-reported Caucasian donors. The aim of the study was to test whether cataloging public T cell receptors could identify signatures of past pathogen exposure. The study profiled the T cell repertoires of 550 to 700 subjects by immunosequencing and related them to cytomegalovirus serostatus. Along with the roughly 670-subject first cohort, a separate validation cohort of over a hundred different subjects was used. The study combined high-throughput TCR immunosequencing, statistical association of individual TCRs with disease status, and machine learning to predict cytomegalovirus infection status. To study patterns of TCR occurrence, a later analysis re-analyzed previously published TCR beta repertoires from hundreds of donors and added high-resolution HLA genotyping. Rather than using new phenotypic data, the later analysis identified candidate immune exposures from TCR beta sequences and from how often those sequences occurred across donors. An earlier analysis of a few hundred of the donors applied high-throughput TCR beta sequencing to assess whether each TCR beta V gene segment acted as functional or pseudogenic. Donor age, sex, ethnicity and CMV serostatus were compiled alongside the repertoire data. In a later genetic analysis, genome-wide SNP genotypes for about three fifths of the 666 donors were used, and that subset was treated as a discovery cohort. Every repertoire in the discovery cohort had been generated on one and the same sequencing platform. Both class I and class II loci were covered by HLA typing, at four-digit resolution. Typing coverage differed by locus: A, B, C, DRB1 and DQB1 were typed in roughly 620-640 donors, DQA1 in 522, DPA1 in some 570, and DPB1 in just under 490. About five DR-DQ haplotypes were treated as single units for association and clustering because of strong linkage in the cohort. Among under 450 genotyped donors of the cohort, an average of about 240,000 unique TCR beta nucleotide sequences were sequenced per donor, approximately 20% of them non-productive. What the research found in general, with its limitations: Immune exposure information for the cohort was limited to CMV serostatus. In vitro tests confirmed that a few of the cytomegalovirus-associated TCR beta chains recognize cytomegalovirus antigens. While some public TCRs were present in many individuals, most TCR sequences turned up only very rarely across donors. According to a later analysis, TCR association rates differed among HLA loci, with DRB1 alleles showing the most associated TCRs and HLA-C alleles showing the fewest. The study listed 150 to 200 TCR beta chains as associated with cytomegalovirus. A group of highly shared sequence variants was considered likely to be a technical artifact of the sequencing pipeline. A later analysis found that most CMV-associated TCR beta chains appeared HLA-restricted, with HLA associations seemingly driven largely by CMV exposure. Linkage disequilibrium might explain the correlated functional status among segregating V segments, but an unknown experimental factor could not be ruled out. According to a later analysis, parvovirus B19, influenza, CMV and Epstein-Barr virus appeared linked to several top co-occurrence clusters. Roughly uniform sequencing depth across donors was assumed in presence/absence analyses, although this assumption may not hold. The classifier was reported to diagnose cytomegalovirus status with high specificity and sensitivity in both the original cohort and the validation cohort. It was suggested by the authors that the approach could potentially be generalized to other disease states and immunological phenotypes. Some IMGT-functional V segments, including TRBV6-2 and TRBV6-3, could not be told apart with the 87-base-pair reads, so those segments were excluded. A further reported finding was that TCR beta sequences accurately predicted the HLA-A and HLA-B alleles for most subjects in the first cohort. In a later analysis, HLA-associated TCR beta chains showed more clonal expansion and lower generation probabilities than non-associated chains that were equally common. Only TCR beta chains were sequenced in this cohort, and the absence of alpha or paired-chain data limited detectable features. HLA typing was unavailable for some donors at each locus, so association tests used only the typed subset. Compared with the approximately 710-donor mean, donors in an Asian-associated ancestry cluster had fewer N-insertions in productive TCRs, according to a later genetic analysis. An earlier analysis of 587 of the donors showed that most TCR beta V segments appeared in productive rearrangements either about 87% or about 30% of the time, which broadly matched IMGT annotations. About 17 rarely observed V segments, including chromosome 9 orphons, were excluded from the earlier analysis of several hundred of the donors because counts were too low. Assigning TCR associations to individual alleles was difficult when HLA alleles, especially DR and DQ, strongly co-occurred. A later analysis associated roughly 17,000 TCR beta sequences with specific HLA alleles at a false discovery rate of 0.05. In a later genetic analysis, a missense DCLRE1C variant was associated with V-gene and J-gene trimming of TCR beta chains, and the association was replicated in an independent cohort.

V and J are trimmed by 6 bases and 7 bases, and the gene matches miss 8 bases of the junction. In the germline V gene (reference sequence), CDR1 corresponds to SEHNR and CDR2 to FQNEAQ. The CDR3 sequence holds 14 residues, the cysteine and phenylalanine included. CDR3 DNA only is kept here, 42 bases in frame from base 1. Comments on this clone: Its antigen is currently not known. Within one base of it there is no much larger clone, and no base qualities were kept.

In total, 500 to 700 healthy bone marrow donors made up the cohort. Cohort members were all nominally healthy when sampled, although unrecorded immune exposures were likely present. The donor was CMV seronegative and was included in the group of approximately 350 seronegative cohort members. A peripheral blood sample was provided by each donor, and peripheral blood mononuclear cells were used for TCR beta sequencing. Genomic DNA was extracted from the blood cell samples with the Qiagen DNeasy Blood Extraction Kit. Libraries were constructed by the immunoSEQ multiplex PCR assay. A mixture of 60 forward primers for TCR Vbeta segments and 13 reverse primers for TCR Jbeta segments was used in the multiplex PCR. Amplification of the CDR3 region of rearranged TCR beta genes was performed with a multiplex PCR assay on genomic DNA. Amplified TCR beta libraries were sequenced as 87-base-pair reads on the Illumina HiSeq System. Processing in the source paper ran as follows. A later analysis counted tens of millions of unique TCR beta chains across the 550 to 700 repertoires, and some 11 million of these chains were shared by at least two donors. Raw reads were error-corrected and collapsed into unique sequences by a nearest-neighbor algorithm in which closely related sequences were merged to remove PCR and sequencing errors. Alignment of CDR3 sequences to IMGT reference sequences was used to assign V, D and J gene segments. For a sequence to be retained, at least a six-nucleotide match to both a V gene segment and a J gene segment was required. Rearrangements were classified as productive when the CDR3 lacked stop codons and remained in frame with V and J, and all other rearrangements were classified as non-productive. Following IMGT convention, CDR3 was defined as the stretch from the second conserved V-encoded cysteine to the conserved J-encoded phenylalanine. The earlier analysis of 500 to 650 of the donors excluded any sequence lacking an unambiguous match to a single V gene segment. In an earlier analysis of several hundred of the donors, V segments were called functional above 56.7% productive rearrangements and were called segregating when the between-donor standard deviation exceeded 5%. A statistical classification framework was built to diagnose cytomegalovirus status from the catalog of TCR beta chain sequences. A later analysis assigned V and J genes by comparing TCR nucleotide sequences with IMGT/GENE-DB human TR gene sequences. In a later analysis, CDR3 sequences and most-parsimonious VDJ recombination scenarios were assigned using the TCRdist pipeline. In a later analysis, every TCR beta chain was defined by the combination of its CDR3 amino acid sequence and its V-gene family, and reads without a unique V-gene family were dropped. In a later analysis, 500 to 650 highly shared, low-generation-probability nucleotide sequences were removed to address suspected cross-contamination and a sequencing artifact. In a later analysis, a clonal expansion index was calculated for each public chain from normalized within-repertoire ranks of inferred template counts. In a later analysis, generation probabilities were computed using a VDJ recombination model fitted to out-of-frame rearrangements, and the results were checked against IGoR. Hypergeometric tests were used in a later analysis to score TCR-TCR, TCR-HLA and TCR-CMV co-occurrence, with a repertoire-size bias correction applied to the TCR pairs. To estimate false discovery rates, a later analysis permuted the HLA or CMV assignments 20 times. In a later analysis, co-occurring TCRs were grouped using DBSCAN, with TCRdist sequence similarity added in when clustering inside HLA-allele-positive subsets. Co-occurrence clustering excluded repertoires with fewer than 30,000 or more than 120,000 public chains, plus five with anomalous nucleotide sharing. TCRdb stores this immuneACCESS table with in-frame sequences only. Part of the clones is absent; in the studies checked, under half of the shortfall reflects unresolved V genes, and no reason is known for the rest. The V and J calls and clone size were taken over from that table, and D and trimming were inferred from the DNA. This sample comprises 250,000 to 300,000 clones, about nine tenths of them detected only once. Of the sample, approximately 1.5% falls within the top ten clones.

This clonotype was obtained from a girl aged 2-10 years in good health and CMV-seronegative. Recombination linked TRBV7-9 to TRBJ1-4, with 7 bases matching TRBD1. The sequencing input was PBMCs. The DNA sequence is given as TGTGCCAGCAGGGACCTAGACAGGGCTGAAAAACTGTTTTTT. Translated, it reads CASRDLDRAEKLFF. The full variable domain, with segments outside the CDR3 supplied by the reference TRBV7-9 and TRBJ1-4 proteins, appears as DTGVSQNPRHKITKRGQNVTFRCDPISEHNRLYWYRQTLGQGPEFLTYFQNEAQLEKSRLLSDRFSAERPKGSFSTLEIQRTEQGDSAMYLCASRDLDRAEKLFFGSGTQLSVL.